The next 14 T cell receptor beta chains were all read from a single sample in a study of long-term antiretroviral therapy in people with HIV. The immunoSEQ assay was v3.0, run at survey level. Clones were read by immunoSEQ multiplex PCR, and TCRdb kept only the in-frame ones, dropping some. The sample has around 30,000 clones; approximately 87% are singletons. This specimen was unsorted PBMCs, taken 0.5 years after starting antiretroviral therapy. The receptors derive from a woman aged 18-29 years with HIV.

This clone was counted between two and nine times. The gene calls are TRBV7-9 and TRBJ1-4; no clear D. Germline CDR1 and CDR2: SEHNR and FQNEAQ (reference sequence). Between the trimmed V and J ends, which lost 5 bases and 7 bases, there was a span of 8 bases. The CDR3 length is 12 residues. This CDR3 is CASSQPGEKLFF. The CDR3 coding sequence is TGTGCCAGCAGCCAACCGGGTGAAAAACTGTTTTTT. Variable domain in full (rest from reference TRBV7-9 and TRBJ1-4): DTGVSQNPRHKITKRGQNVTFRCDPISEHNRLYWYRQTLGQGPEFLTYFQNEAQLEKSRLLSDRFSAERPKGSFSTLEIQRTEQGDSAMYLCASSQPGEKLFFGSGTQLSVL.

A single count supports this clone. V usage is TRBV7-3 and J usage is TRBJ2-1; D gene ambiguous. The CDR3 loop spans 12 amino acids. The V gene's germline CDR1 is SGHTA and CDR2 FQGTGA. V was clipped by 3 bases and J by 6 bases, with 6 bases between them. DNA for the CDR3: TGTGCCAGCAGCTTCGCCACCAATGAGCAGTTCTTC. It encodes CASSFATNEQFF.

This chain links TRBV7-9 with TRBJ1-2; D is undetermined. Between the trimmed V and J ends, which lost 5 bases and 4 bases, there was a span of 14 bases. The length of the CDR3 is 14 residues. CDR1 SEHNR and CDR2 FQNEAQ come from the germline V gene (reference sequence). This chain's CDR3 is CASSGEGRTYGYTF. As DNA, the CDR3 is TGTGCCAGCAGCGGCGAGGGTAGGACCTATGGCTACACCTTC.

The CDR3 region has the DNA TGTGCCAGCAGTCGGACACTCTACAATGAGCAGTTCTTC. Its translation: CASSRTLYNEQFF. The chain links TRBV27 to TRBJ2-1; possibly TRBD1 for D (5 bases). V lost 5 bases and J 3 bases, leaving 8 bases between the germline ends. The CDR3 is 13 amino acids. The V gene's germline CDR1 is MNHEY and CDR2 SMNVEV (reference sequence).

The gene calls are TRBV20-1 and TRBJ2-7; D gene uncertain. Germline CDR1 is DFQATT and CDR2 is SNEGSKA (reference sequence). The V and J ends lost 1 base and 5 bases respectively, with 6 bases between them. This CDR3 has 11 amino acids. The CDR3 sequence is CSARAFDEQYF. DNA for the CDR3: TGCAGTGCTAGAGCTTTCGACGAGCAGTACTTC.

The gene calls are TRBV11-2 and TRBJ2-7; D is tentatively TRBD1 or TRBD2 (5 bases each). The CDR3 has 14 residues. Per the germline V gene, CDR1 is SGHAT and CDR2 is FQNNGV. V dropped 0 bases and J dropped 0 bases, with 6 bases sitting between them. CDR3 bases: TGTGCCAGCAGCTTAGACGGGGCCTCCTACGAGCAGTACTTC. Its translation is CASSLDGASYEQYF. Using reference TRBV11-2 and TRBJ2-7 for the parts outside the CDR3, the full variable domain is EAGVAQSPRYKIIEKRQSVAFWCNPISGHATLYWYQQILGQGPKLLIQFQNNGVVDDSQLPKDRFSAERLKGVDSTLKIQPAKLEDSAVYLCASSLDGASYEQYFGPGTRLTVT.

The chain combines TRBV2 with TRBJ1-2; the D gene is possibly TRBD1 (5 bases). The CDR3 sequence is 15 residues long. V dropped 0 bases and J dropped 2 bases, with 10 bases sitting between them. CDR1 and CDR2 from the germline V gene are SNHLY and FYNNEI. The CDR3 nucleotides read TGTGCCAGCAGTGAAGCGGGGGGGGTCAACTATGGCTACACCTTC. This gives the protein CASSEAGGVNYGYTF.

The genes are TRBV28 and TRBJ2-7, with 12 bases aligning to TRBD2. Germline CDR1 MDHEN, CDR2 SYDVKM. The CDR3 is 16 amino acids. V trimming: 6 bases; J trimming: 2 bases; junction bases outside the gene matches: 8. In DNA form, the CDR3 reads TGTGCCAGCAGCATACTTGGACTAGCGGGACCCTACGAGCAGTACTTC. Protein: CASSILGLAGPYEQYF.

This sequence joins TRBV5-1 and TRBJ2-7; 8 bases map to TRBD2. Losses at the gene ends were 6 bases for V and 0 bases for J; bases not matched to a gene: 5. This CDR3 spans 14 amino acids. The germline gives CDR1 SGHRS, CDR2 YFSETQ. CDR3 loop: CASKSGSSSYEQYF. Written as DNA, the CDR3 is TGCGCCAGCAAGAGCGGGAGTAGCTCCTACGAGCAGTACTTC.

The rearrangement joins TRBV19 to TRBJ2-5, with 7 bases matching TRBD1. The CDR3 runs 12 residues. V dropped 7 bases and J dropped 5; count of bases not matched to a gene: 4. Per the germline V gene, CDR1 is LNHDA and CDR2 is SQIVND (reference sequence). The chain's CDR3 is CASKEGGETQYF. The CDR3 DNA is TGTGCCAGTAAGGAAGGGGGCGAGACCCAGTACTTC.

The chain joins TRBV28 to TRBJ2-4; D is possibly TRBD1 (5 bases). This CDR3 comprises 14 residues. The V and J ends lost 10 bases and 0 bases respectively, with 13 bases between them. Looked up from germline, CDR1 is MDHEN and CDR2 is SYDVKM. CDR3 nucleotides: TGTGCCATCCAGACAGATCTAGCCAAAAACATTCAGTACTTC. This codes for CAIQTDLAKNIQYF.

The chain uses TRBV5-6 and TRBJ1-2; D gene unclear. The germline gives CDR1 SGHDT, CDR2 YYEEEE. V shed 0 bases and J shed 4 bases, with 13 bases lying between them. The CDR3 runs 15 residues. The CDR3 bases are TGTGCCAGCAGCTTGGCACGGGCCTCGGGCTATGGCTACACCTTC. This gives the protein CASSLARASGYGYTF.

This sequence joins TRBV6-4 and TRBJ2-1; the D call may be TRBD1 or TRBD2 (5 bases each). The V and J ends lost 2 bases and 8 bases respectively, with 13 bases between them. The CDR3 is made up of 14 amino acids. Looked up from germline, CDR1 is MRHNA and CDR2 is SNTAGT. CDR3 region: CASSDAGTSHEQFF. CDR3 DNA: TGTGCCAGCAGTGACGCCGGGACCTCCCATGAGCAGTTCTTC.

The genes are TRBV2 and TRBJ2-1, with D perhaps being TRBD1 or TRBD2 (5 bases each). This CDR3 has 13 amino acids. V gave up 7 bases and J gave up 4 bases, with 11 bases separating them. Germline V gene sequence: CDR1 SNHLY, CDR2 FYNNEI. The chain's CDR3 is CASNRDPYNEQFF. CDR3 bases: TGTGCCAGCAACCGGGACCCTTACAATGAGCAGTTCTTC.